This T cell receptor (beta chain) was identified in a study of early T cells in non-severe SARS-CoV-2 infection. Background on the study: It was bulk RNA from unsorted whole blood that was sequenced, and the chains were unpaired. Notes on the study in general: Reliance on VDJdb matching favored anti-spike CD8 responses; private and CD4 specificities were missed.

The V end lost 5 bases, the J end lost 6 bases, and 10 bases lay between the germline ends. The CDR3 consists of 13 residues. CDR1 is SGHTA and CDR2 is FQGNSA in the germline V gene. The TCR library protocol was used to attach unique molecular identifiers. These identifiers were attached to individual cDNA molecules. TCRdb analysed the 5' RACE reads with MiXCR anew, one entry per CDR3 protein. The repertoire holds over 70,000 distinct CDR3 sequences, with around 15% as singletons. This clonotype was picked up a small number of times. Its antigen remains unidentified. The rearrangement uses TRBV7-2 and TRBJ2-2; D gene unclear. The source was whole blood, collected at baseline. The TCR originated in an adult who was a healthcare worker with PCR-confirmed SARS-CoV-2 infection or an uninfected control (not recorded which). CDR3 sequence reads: CASSRASSGELFF. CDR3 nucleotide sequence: TGTGCCAGCAGCCGGGCCAGCTCCGGGGAGCTGTTTTTT. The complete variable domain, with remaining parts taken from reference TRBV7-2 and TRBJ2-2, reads GAGVSQSPSNKVTEKGKDVELRCDPISGHTALYWYRQSLGQGLEFLIYFQGNSAPDKSGLPSDRFSAERTGGSVSTLTIQRTQQEDSAVYLCASSRASSGELFFGEGSRLTVL.